This T cell receptor beta chain was profiled in a study of T cells in Graves' hyperthyroidism and ophthalmopathy. The CDR3 regions of TCR beta were amplified from RNA transcripts. The study used the HTBI primer set for a first-round RT-PCR of the TCR CDR3. TCRdb re-derived calls from the multiplex PCR reads in MiXCR, one entry per CDR3 protein. The sample carries approximately 500,000 distinct CDR3 sequences, 40% to 55% recorded once. Turning to this clonotype: Its specificity is not known.

V lost 9 bases, J lost 3 bases, and 15 bases lay in between. The CDR3 loop spans 14 amino acids. Germline loops: CDR1 SGHNT, CDR2 YYREEE (reference sequence). Patients showing uncontrolled infection, other autoimmune disease, pregnancy or lactation were ineligible. Notes on the study in general: Through a model of 13 V-J features, ophthalmopathy was separated from stable hyperthyroidism.

Sequenced material: peripheral blood or thyroid tissue (not recorded which). The origin of this receptor is a woman aged 18-30 years with Graves' hyperthyroidism. The chain is built from TRBV5-4 and TRBJ2-2; the D gene is possibly TRBD2 (5 bases). CDR3 DNA: TGTGCCACTATGGTTGGAGGTTACACCGGGGAGCTGTTTTTT. It is translated as CATMVGGYTGELFF.